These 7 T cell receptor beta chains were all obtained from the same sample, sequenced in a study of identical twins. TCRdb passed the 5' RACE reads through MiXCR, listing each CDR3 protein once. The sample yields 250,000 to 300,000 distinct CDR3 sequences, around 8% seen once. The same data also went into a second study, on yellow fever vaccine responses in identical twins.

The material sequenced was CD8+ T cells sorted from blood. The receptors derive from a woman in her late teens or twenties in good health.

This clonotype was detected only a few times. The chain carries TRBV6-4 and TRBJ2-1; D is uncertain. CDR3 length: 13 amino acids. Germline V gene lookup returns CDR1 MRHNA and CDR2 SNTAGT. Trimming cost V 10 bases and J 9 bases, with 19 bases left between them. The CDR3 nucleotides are TGTGCCATCGAGCGTTTAGTTAGATCTGAGCAGTTCTTC. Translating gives CAIERLVRSEQFF.

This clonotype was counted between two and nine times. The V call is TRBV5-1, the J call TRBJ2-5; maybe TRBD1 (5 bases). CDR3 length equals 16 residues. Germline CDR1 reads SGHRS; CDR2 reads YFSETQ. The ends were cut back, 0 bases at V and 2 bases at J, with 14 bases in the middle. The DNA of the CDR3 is TGCGCCAGCAGCTTGGCAGTGGCAGGGCATCAAGAGACCCAGTACTTC. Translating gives CASSLAVAGHQETQYF.

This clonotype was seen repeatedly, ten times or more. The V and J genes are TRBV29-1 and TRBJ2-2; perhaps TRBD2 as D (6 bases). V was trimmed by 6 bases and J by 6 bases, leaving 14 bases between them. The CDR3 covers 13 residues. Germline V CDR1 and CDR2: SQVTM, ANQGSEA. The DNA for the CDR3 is TGCAGCGTCTCCGGGGAGCGGGCCGGGGAGCTGTTTTTT. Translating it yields CSVSGERAGELFF.

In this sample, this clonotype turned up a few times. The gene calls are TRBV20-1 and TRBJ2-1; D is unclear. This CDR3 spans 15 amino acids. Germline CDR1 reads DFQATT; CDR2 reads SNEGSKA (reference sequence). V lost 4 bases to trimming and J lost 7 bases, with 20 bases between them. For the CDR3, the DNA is TGCAGTGCTACGGATGTCTTCACGGTGGGTAATGAGCAGTTCTTC. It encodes CSATDVFTVGNEQFF.

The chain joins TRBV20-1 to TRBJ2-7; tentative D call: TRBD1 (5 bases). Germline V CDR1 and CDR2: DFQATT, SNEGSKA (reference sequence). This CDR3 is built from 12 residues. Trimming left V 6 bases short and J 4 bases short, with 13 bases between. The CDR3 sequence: CSAGQGPYEQYF. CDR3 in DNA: TGCAGTGCCGGGCAGGGCCCGTACGAGCAGTACTTC.

The CDR3 DNA reads as TGTGCCACCTCGGGACAGGGGGCCTCTAAGAACAATGAGCAGTTCTTC. This sequence encodes CATSGQGASKNNEQFF. The V gene is TRBV6-2 or TRBV6-3, the J gene TRBJ2-1; 12 nucleotides match TRBD1. The CDR3 is made up of 16 amino acids. CDR1 MNHEY and CDR2 SVGEGT come from the germline V gene. With V trimmed by 10 bases and J by 5 bases, 12 bases remained unmatched.

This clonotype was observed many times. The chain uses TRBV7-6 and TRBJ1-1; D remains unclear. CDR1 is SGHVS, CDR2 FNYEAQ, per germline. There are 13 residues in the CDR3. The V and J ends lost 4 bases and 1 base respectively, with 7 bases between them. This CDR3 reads CASSYVENTEAFF. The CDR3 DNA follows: TGTGCCAGCAGCTACGTAGAGAACACTGAAGCTTTCTTT.